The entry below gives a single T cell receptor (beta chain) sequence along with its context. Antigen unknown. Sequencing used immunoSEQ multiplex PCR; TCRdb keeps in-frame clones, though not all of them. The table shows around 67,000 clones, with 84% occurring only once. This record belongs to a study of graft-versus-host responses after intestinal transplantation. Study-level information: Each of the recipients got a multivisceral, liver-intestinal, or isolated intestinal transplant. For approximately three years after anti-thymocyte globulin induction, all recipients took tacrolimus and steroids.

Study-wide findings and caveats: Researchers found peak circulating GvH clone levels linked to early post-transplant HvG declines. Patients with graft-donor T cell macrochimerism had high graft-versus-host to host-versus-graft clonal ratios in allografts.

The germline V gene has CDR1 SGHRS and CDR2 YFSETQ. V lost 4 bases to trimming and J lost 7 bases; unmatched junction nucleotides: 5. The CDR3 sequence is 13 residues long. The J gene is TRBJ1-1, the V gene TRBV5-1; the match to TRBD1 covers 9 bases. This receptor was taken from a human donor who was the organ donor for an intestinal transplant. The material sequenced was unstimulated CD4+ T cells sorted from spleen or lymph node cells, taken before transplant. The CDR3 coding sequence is TGCGCCAGCAGCCCGGGACAGGGCCTTGAAGCTTTCTTT. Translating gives CASSPGQGLEAFF.